This T cell receptor beta chain was observed in a study of blood T cell repertoires in COVID-19. Trimming took off 5 bases at V and 2 bases at J, with 15 bases between the two ends. CDR3 length equals 15 residues. Germline CDR1 is MDHEN and CDR2 is SYDVKM. Using immunoSEQ multiplex PCR, the repertoire was profiled, and TCRdb retains in-frame clones only, with some absent. Here the sample spans about 240,000 clones, roughly 90% being singletons. The TCR originated in a woman aged 25 to 39 who had recovered from COVID-19. V and J are TRBV28 and TRBJ1-1; maybe TRBD1 (5 bases). Sequenced input: PBMCs or T cells enriched from blood (not recorded which). The CDR3 DNA follows: TGTGCCAGCAGTCTTCCGGGGGGTTATAACACTGAAGCTTTCTTT. It translates to CASSLPGGYNTEAFF.